The 10 T cell receptor beta chains in this list originate from one sample, sequenced in a study of cytomegalovirus exposure and HLA in healthy donors listed by TCRdb under 2017. Library preparation used the immunoSEQ multiplex PCR assay. For the multiplex PCR, a mixture combining 60 forward primers for TCR Vbeta segments and 13 reverse primers for TCR Jbeta segments was used. TCRdb re-hosts the immuneACCESS table, in-frame sequences only. Its copies lack some clones; in the studies checked, an unresolved V gene accounts for under half of them, and the cause for the rest is not known. In this sample the table shows some 180,000 clones, roughly 79% of which occur a single time. The ten most abundant clones make up under 2% of the sample. The source material was PBMCs. All receptors come from a young man in good health and CMV-seronegative.

V is TRBV28 and J is TRBJ2-5, with a weak D call TRBD1 (5 bases). Germline values: CDR1 MDHEN, CDR2 SYDVKM. CDR3 size: 14 residues. V dropped 5 bases and J dropped 4 bases, with 14 bases sitting between them. CDR3 coding DNA: TGTGCCAGCAGTACAACGACAGTCGGAGAGACCCAGTACTTC. Translation gives CASSTTTVGETQYF. Combining the CDR3 with reference TRBV28 and TRBJ2-5 gives the whole variable domain DVKVTQSSRYLVKRTGEKVFLECVQDMDHENMFWYRQDPGLGLRLIYFSYDVKMKEKGDIPEGYSVSREKKERFSLILESASTNQTSMYLCASSTTTVGETQYFGPGTRLLVL.

The genes are TRBV2 and TRBJ2-7; 8 bases align to TRBD2. CDR1 SNHLY and CDR2 FYNNEI come from the germline V gene. The V segment lost 2 bases and the J segment 2 bases; nucleotides outside the gene matches: 8. The CDR3 is made up of 16 amino acids. The CDR3 region is CASSERRLALTYEQYF. The CDR3 coding sequence is TGTGCCAGCAGTGAAAGAAGACTAGCGCTAACCTACGAGCAGTACTTC.

The chain uses TRBV5-1 and TRBJ1-1; no clear D gene. The V gene's germline CDR1 is SGHRS and CDR2 YFSETQ. CDR3 size: 14 residues. Trimming took off 3 bases at V and 1 base at J, with 10 bases between the two ends. The CDR3 sequence is CASSSYRGNTEAFF. The CDR3 nucleotides read TGCGCCAGCAGCTCCTATAGAGGGAACACTGAAGCTTTCTTT. Supplemented by reference TRBV5-1 and TRBJ1-1, the full variable domain reads KAGVTQTPRYLIKTRGQQVTLSCSPISGHRSVSWYQQTPGQGLQFLFEYFSETQRNKGNFPGRFSGRQFSNSRSEMNVSTLELGDSALYLCASSSYRGNTEAFFGQGTRLTVV.

The chain employs TRBV30 and TRBJ2-5; TRBD2 is a possible D gene (6 bases). The end of the DNA aligns better with TRBJ2-7, so the J call may be wrong. The CDR3 spans 13 residues. Germline-derived CDR1 and CDR2 are GTSNPN and SVGIG (reference sequence). CDR3 nucleotide sequence: TGTGCCTGGAGTGGGTACGGGGGAGACGAGCAGTACTTC. It is translated as CAWSGYGGDEQYF.

The chain carries TRBV28 and TRBJ1-1, with D hard to call. The V end was cut by 6 bases, the J end by 1 base, with 3 bases between. In germline, CDR1 is MDHEN, CDR2 SYDVKM. The CDR3 contains 11 residues. The CDR3 spells CASRQNTEAFF. The CDR3 DNA reads TGTGCCAGCAGACAGAACACTGAAGCTTTCTTT.

The V call is TRBV25-1, the J call TRBJ2-5; maybe TRBD1 (6 bases). Matching the DNA end better, TRBJ2-7 makes the J call doubtful. The CDR3 has 14 amino acids. The germline CDR1 and CDR2 sequences are MGHDK and SYGVNS. This chain's CDR3 is CASSARGSLYEQYF. CDR3 coding DNA: TGTGCCAGCAGTGCTAGGGGGAGTCTGTACGAGCAGTACTTC.

The chain is built from TRBV5-3 and TRBJ2-7, with 13 bases fitting TRBD2. TRBV5-3 is placed among ORFs of uncertain function. This CDR3 has 12 amino acids. Written as DNA, the CDR3 is TGTGCGAGGGGACTAGCGGGATTGCAGCAGTACTTC. Translating it yields CARGLAGLQQYF.

The chain's CDR3 is CASSAGGRGFDYGYTF. In nucleotides, the CDR3 is TGTGCCAGTAGTGCGGGTGGTCGGGGGTTTGACTATGGCTACACCTTC. The chain is built from TRBV19 and TRBJ1-2; maybe TRBD1 (5 bases). The ends were cut back, 5 bases at V and 3 bases at J, with 19 bases in the middle. The germline CDR1 and CDR2 sequences are LNHDA and SQIVND (reference sequence). CDR3 length equals 16 residues.

This clone has only one observation. The chain links TRBV5-1 to TRBJ2-7; 7 bases agree with TRBD2. CDR3 length equals 14 residues. V dropped 0 bases and J dropped 2; count of bases not matched to a gene: 2. Germline V gene lookup returns CDR1 SGHRS and CDR2 YFSETQ. The CDR3 region has the DNA TGCGCCAGCAGCTTGGGACTAGCTACCTACGAGCAGTACTTC. It translates to CASSLGLATYEQYF.

V and J are TRBV15 and TRBJ2-7; D remains unclear. The germline V and J ends were trimmed by 0 bases and 0 bases, with 12 bases remaining between them. In germline, CDR1 is LNHNV, CDR2 YYDKDF (reference sequence). CDR3 length equals 16 residues. DNA of the CDR3: TGTGCCACCAGCAGAGATTATTTGGCTAGCTCCTACGAGCAGTACTTC. As protein: CATSRDYLASSYEQYF.